A selection of T cell receptor beta chains follows, all from one sample in a study of blood T cell repertoires in COVID-19. Sequenced by immunoSEQ multiplex PCR; TCRdb stores in-frame clones only, minus some. The sample has roughly 250,000 clones, around 87% seen once; the top ten hold roughly 7%. Sequenced: peripheral blood. The receptors stem from a man aged 55 to 70 who had recovered from COVID-19. The CDR3 runs from the conserved cysteine through the conserved F or W. Fields, in order: CDR3 DNA, CDR3 protein, D gene, J gene, V gene, clone size. A D gene is named only where the DNA matches it firmly. Where a row states a size, it is once, few, many or the class of an expanded clone; other rows omit it.

CDR3 DNA: TGTGCCAGCAGCTCACCGACAAATATGAACACTGAAGCTTTCTTT
CDR3 protein: CASSSPTNMNTEAFF
D gene: -
J gene: TRBJ1-1
V gene: TRBV5-4
clone size: -

CDR3 DNA: TGTGCCAGCTCACAGCGACGGGCAACTAATGAAAAACTGTTTTTT
CDR3 protein: CASSQRRATNEKLFF
D gene: -
J gene: TRBJ1-4
V gene: TRBV18
clone size: -

CDR3 DNA: TGTGCCAGCAGCGTAGGAACTCCCCGAGGGTCTGGAAACACCATATATTTT
CDR3 protein: CASSVGTPRGSGNTIYF
D gene: -
J gene: TRBJ1-3
V gene: TRBV9
clone size: -

CDR3 DNA: TGTGCCAGCCGACGCGGGATGGAGACCCAGTACTTC
CDR3 protein: CASRRGMETQYF
D gene: -
J gene: TRBJ2-5
V gene: TRBV11-2
clone size: -

CDR3 DNA: TGTGCCATCAGTCCGGGACTAGCTACAGATACGCAGTATTTT
CDR3 protein: CAISPGLATDTQYF
D gene: TRBD2
J gene: TRBJ2-3
V gene: TRBV10-3
clone size: -

CDR3 DNA: TGTGCCAGCAGCCAAGTCGGGACAGGGAGTTATGGCTACACCTTC
CDR3 protein: CASSQVGTGSYGYTF
D gene: TRBD1
J gene: TRBJ1-2
V gene: TRBV14
clone size: once

CDR3 DNA: TGTGCCAGCAGGAACAGGGGACAGGGGTACACAGATACGCAGTATTTT
CDR3 protein: CASRNRGQGYTDTQYF
D gene: TRBD1
J gene: TRBJ2-3
V gene: TRBV27
clone size: -

CDR3 DNA: TGTGCCATCAGGAAGACAGGGGATTCTTACGAGCAGTACTTC
CDR3 protein: CAIRKTGDSYEQYF
D gene: TRBD1
J gene: TRBJ2-7
V gene: TRBV10-3
clone size: -

CDR3 DNA: TGTGCCAGCAGTGAATACCCTCCGACAGGGCTCTACAATGAGCAGTTCTTC
CDR3 protein: CASSEYPPTGLYNEQFF
D gene: TRBD1
J gene: TRBJ2-1
V gene: TRBV25-1
clone size: -

CDR3 DNA: TGTGCCAGCAGCCTTGGGACTAGCTACGAGCAGTACTTC
CDR3 protein: CASSLGTSYEQYF
D gene: TRBD2
J gene: TRBJ2-7
V gene: TRBV3-1/TRBV3-2
clone size: -

CDR3 DNA: TGTGCCAGCAGGGCCCCTGGCAGGCAAGCCAAAAACATTCAGTACTTC
CDR3 protein: CASRAPGRQAKNIQYF
D gene: -
J gene: TRBJ2-4
V gene: TRBV25-1
clone size: -

CDR3 DNA: TGTGCCAGTAGTATAGGGGCCTCTGGGGCCAACGTCCTGACTTTC
CDR3 protein: CASSIGASGANVLTF
D gene: -
J gene: TRBJ2-6
V gene: TRBV19
clone size: -

CDR3 DNA: TGTGCCACCAGCTCCGCTAACTATGGCTACACCTTC
CDR3 protein: CATSSANYGYTF
D gene: -
J gene: TRBJ1-2
V gene: TRBV15
clone size: -

CDR3 DNA: TGTGCCACCAGTGATGTTGCTAGCGGGGGGCACTACACAGATACGCAGTATTTT
CDR3 protein: CATSDVASGGHYTDTQYF
D gene: TRBD2
J gene: TRBJ2-3
V gene: TRBV24-1
clone size: -

CDR3 DNA: TGCGCCAGCAGCCAAGATAAGGCCGGGACACGTGGAGCAGATACGCAGTATTTT
CDR3 protein: CASSQDKAGTRGADTQYF
D gene: -
J gene: TRBJ2-3
V gene: TRBV4-1
clone size: -

CDR3 DNA: TGTGCCAGCAGCTACGGTTGGGAGGGGGGTTATACGGGCACTGAAGCTTTCTTT
CDR3 protein: CASSYGWEGGYTGTEAFF
D gene: -
J gene: TRBJ1-1
V gene: TRBV9
clone size: -

CDR3 DNA: TGTGCCAGCAGGAAACAGGGGGCTCTTAATTCACCCCTCCACTTT
CDR3 protein: CASRKQGALNSPLHF
D gene: TRBD1
J gene: TRBJ1-6
V gene: TRBV2
clone size: -